This passage covers 30 T cell receptor beta chains from one sample sequenced in a study of blood T cell repertoires in COVID-19. This table comes from immunoSEQ multiplex PCR, and its TCRdb copy is limited to in-frame clones, with some not included. The sample shows about 330,000 clones, roughly 89% of them seen only once. The sample taken for sequencing was peripheral blood. The receptors derive from a man aged 25-40 years with COVID-19, enrolled during active disease.

This clone came up once. The gene calls are TRBV19 and TRBJ2-7; a weak D match, TRBD1 (6 bases). The germline gives CDR1 LNHDA, CDR2 SQIVND (reference sequence). This CDR3 has 15 amino acids. Between the trimmed V and J ends, which lost 6 bases and 3 bases, there was a span of 18 bases. The CDR3 region is CASRDPSRGFYEQYF. CDR3 DNA sequence: TGTGCCAGTAGAGACCCCTCCAGGGGTTTCTACGAGCAGTACTTC.

This clone was seen only once. The chain uses TRBV6-5 and TRBJ2-7; D uncertain. CDR1 and CDR2 (germline): MNHEY, SVGAGI. V was cut by 0 bases and J by 3 bases, with 12 bases left in between. The length of the CDR3 is 15 residues. CDR3 sequence (DNA): TGTGCCAGCAGTTACTCGAAGACTGGCTTCTACGAGCAGTACTTC. Residues: CASSYSKTGFYEQYF.

CDR3 DNA: TGCGCCAGCAGCCGAGACGACAACAGGGCCGCCTTTGCCAACGTCCTGACTTTC. Its protein product is CASSRDDNRAAFANVLTF. The chain couples TRBV4-1 to TRBJ2-6; perhaps TRBD1 as D (6 bases). From germline, CDR1 is MGHRA and CDR2 YSYEKL. The CDR3 covers 18 residues. Between the trimmed V and J ends, which lost 4 bases and 7 bases, there was a span of 23 bases.

The chain employs TRBV19 and TRBJ1-1; tentatively, D is TRBD1 (6 bases). The CDR3 loop spans 12 amino acids. The V end lost 8 bases, the J end lost 4 bases, and 11 bases lay between the germline ends. The germline gives CDR1 LNHDA, CDR2 SQIVND (reference sequence). CDR3 in DNA: TGTGCCAGTCTGTCAGGGGTCACTGAAGCTTTCTTT. Translated, it gives CASLSGVTEAFF.

This rearrangement joins TRBV6-1 to TRBJ1-2; possibly TRBD1 for D (6 bases). The germline V and J ends were trimmed by 2 bases and 4 bases, with 14 bases remaining between them. CDR1 MNHNS and CDR2 SASEGT come from the germline V gene. The length of the CDR3 is 15 residues. CDR3 in DNA: TGTGCCAGCAGTGAACAGGGGACAATAGGCTATGGCTACACCTTC. Residues: CASSEQGTIGYGYTF.

V gene TRBV7-2 combines with J gene TRBJ2-3, with 11 positions matching TRBD1. Looked up from germline, CDR1 is SGHTA and CDR2 is FQGNSA. The CDR3 runs 16 residues. Trimming took 3 bases from V and 4 from J; bases not matched to a gene: 6. The CDR3 sequence is CASSLTGTGGADTQYF. CDR3 DNA: TGTGCCAGCAGCTTGACCGGGACAGGGGGTGCAGATACGCAGTATTTT.

A single count supports this clone. The chain has TRBV7-9 and TRBJ2-2, with 9 bases matching TRBD2. The CDR3 has 17 amino acids. Germline CDR1 and CDR2: SEHNR and FQNEAQ (reference sequence). J lost 2 bases, V lost 2 bases, and 6 bases had no gene match. The DNA of the CDR3 is TGTGCCAGCAGCTTATTATTGACTAGCGGAAACACCGGGGAGCTGTTTTTT. Translation: CASSLLLTSGNTGELFF. Supplemented by reference TRBV7-9 and TRBJ2-2, the full variable domain reads DTGVSQNPRHKITKRGQNVTFRCDPISEHNRLYWYRQTLGQGPEFLTYFQNEAQLEKSRLLSDRFSAERPKGSFSTLEIQRTEQGDSAMYLCASSLLLTSGNTGELFFGEGSRLTVL.

The chain couples TRBV6-5 to TRBJ2-7; TRBD1 is a possible D gene (5 bases). The length of the CDR3 is 13 residues. V lost 6 bases, J lost 3 bases, and 12 bases lay in between. Germline CDR1 MNHEY, CDR2 SVGAGI. CDR3 nucleotides: TGTGCCAGCAGAACTCATCAGGGCTACGAGCAGTACTTC. Residues: CASRTHQGYEQYF.

V usage is TRBV19 and J usage is TRBJ1-5; D is possibly TRBD1 (6 bases). Looked up from germline, CDR1 is LNHDA and CDR2 is SQIVND (reference sequence). CDR3 length equals 17 residues. Deletions cut 4 bases from V and 1 base from J, with 17 bases between. CDR3: CASSRVPETGSNQPQHF. The CDR3 region has the DNA TGTGCCAGTAGTAGAGTCCCCGAGACAGGCAGCAATCAGCCCCAGCATTTT.

The V and J genes are TRBV7-9 and TRBJ2-7; TRBD1 might be the D (7 bases). The germline gives CDR1 SEHNR, CDR2 FQNEAQ (reference sequence). Between the trimmed V and J ends, which lost 3 bases and 5 bases, there was a span of 14 bases. The CDR3 covers 14 residues. CDR3 loop: CASSFTGEVDEQYF. CDR3 sequence (DNA): TGTGCCAGCAGCTTCACAGGGGAGGTAGACGAGCAGTACTTC. The variable domain in full, with the rest retrieved from reference TRBV7-9 and TRBJ2-7, is DTGVSQNPRHKITKRGQNVTFRCDPISEHNRLYWYRQTLGQGPEFLTYFQNEAQLEKSRLLSDRFSAERPKGSFSTLEIQRTEQGDSAMYLCASSFTGEVDEQYFGPGTRLTVT.

This chain joins TRBV28 and TRBJ2-3; the D is unclear. The CDR3 length is 12 residues. V was shortened by 7 bases and J by 2 bases, with 7 bases between the two germline ends. The germline V gene encodes CDR1 MDHEN and CDR2 SYDVKM. CDR3 DNA: TGTGCCAGCACCCGGTTCACAGATACGCAGTATTTT. Its protein product is CASTRFTDTQYF.

The chain carries TRBV7-3 and TRBJ1-2; 9 bases align to TRBD1. CDR3 size: 13 residues. CDR1 is SGHTA, CDR2 FQGTGA, per germline. J gave up 8 bases and V 4 bases, and 5 bases lay outside the gene matches. The CDR3 is CASSYTGGDGYTF. CDR3 DNA sequence: TGTGCCAGCAGCTATACAGGGGGCGACGGCTACACCTTC. Combining the CDR3 with reference TRBV7-3 and TRBJ1-2 gives the whole variable domain GAGVSQTPSNKVTEKGKYVELRCDPISGHTALYWYRQSLGQGPEFLIYFQGTGAADDSGLPNDRFFAVRPEGSVSTLKIQRTERGDSAVYLCASSYTGGDGYTFGSGTRLTVV.

This chain uses TRBV18 with TRBJ2-7; D may be TRBD2 (5 bases). CDR3 length: 14 residues. The V end lost 0 bases, the J end lost 5 bases, and 11 bases lay between the germline ends. Germline V gene data show CDR1 as KGHSH and CDR2 as LQKENI. Written as DNA, the CDR3 is TGTGCCAGCTCACCACCGCCAGGAGGCAACGAGCAGTACTTC. It codes for CASSPPPGGNEQYF.

The rearrangement joins TRBV5-4 to TRBJ2-2; 10 bases line up with TRBD1. Germline CDR1 reads SGHNT; CDR2 reads YYREEE (reference sequence). With 0 bases clipped from V and 4 bases from J, the junction kept 3 bases outside the gene matches. This CDR3 has 16 amino acids. CDR3 nucleotides: TGTGCCAGCAGCTTGGGTTGGACAGGGGGCACCGGGGAGCTGTTTTTT. Translated: CASSLGWTGGTGELFF.

The chain carries TRBV6-5 and TRBJ2-7, with D possibly TRBD2 on 6 matching bases. Germline V gene lookup returns CDR1 MNHEY and CDR2 SVGAGI. The length of the CDR3 is 13 residues. V dropped 9 bases and J dropped 2 bases, with 14 bases sitting between them. This CDR3 is CASGGTAAYEQYF. The CDR3, as DNA: TGTGCCAGTGGGGGGACGGCCGCCTACGAGCAGTACTTC.

This chain joins TRBV10-3 and TRBJ1-2, with 7 bases lining up with TRBD1. This CDR3 is built from 14 residues. V lost 6 bases, J lost 8 bases, and 12 bases stayed unmatched. Germline loops: CDR1 ENHRY, CDR2 SYGVKD. The CDR3 nucleotides read TGTGCCATCAGCCCCCAGGGGGGCTCAAGCGGCTACACCTTC. This gives the protein CAISPQGGSSGYTF.

This chain uses TRBV7-9 with TRBJ2-5; D perhaps matches TRBD2 (5 bases). This CDR3 is 14 amino acids long. Germline assignment: CDR1 SEHNR and CDR2 FQNEAQ (reference sequence). V was trimmed by 2 bases and J by 1 base, leaving 8 bases between them. This CDR3 reads CASSLQRTQETQYF. The CDR3 DNA follows: TGTGCCAGCAGCTTACAGCGGACCCAAGAGACCCAGTACTTC.

The CDR3 is CASSLGGQGLDEQFF. The CDR3 DNA reads as TGTGCCAGCAGCTTAGGGGGACAGGGCCTCGATGAGCAGTTCTTC. The chain carries TRBV7-2 and TRBJ2-1; TRBD1 aligns across 9 bases. J gave up 8 bases and V 1 base, and 6 bases lay outside the gene matches. The CDR3 is 15 amino acids. Germline V gene sequence: CDR1 SGHTA, CDR2 FQGNSA.

This clone was recorded once. The rearrangement uses TRBV6-5 and TRBJ1-1; 10 nucleotides align to TRBD1. V was pared by 6 bases and J by 4 bases, with 8 bases of the junction left unmatched. The germline gives CDR1 MNHEY, CDR2 SVGAGI. This CDR3 spans 15 amino acids. The CDR3 protein is CASRMNRDRGTEAFF. CDR3 DNA: TGTGCCAGCAGAATGAACCGGGACAGGGGCACTGAAGCTTTCTTT.

This chain joins TRBV5-1 and TRBJ2-7; the D gene is possibly TRBD2 (6 bases). This CDR3 contains 18 residues. Germline lookup yields CDR1 SGHRS and CDR2 YFSETQ. Trimming took off 0 bases at V and 2 bases at J, with 21 bases between the two ends. In DNA form, the CDR3 reads TGCGCCAGCAGCTTGGGGTTGAGTGGAGGGGATTTCACCTACGAGCAGTACTTC. It is translated as CASSLGLSGGDFTYEQYF.

This sequence joins TRBV3-1 (or the pseudogene TRBV3-2) and TRBJ1-1, with 7 bases lining up with TRBD1. Trimming removed 5 bases from V and 4 bases from J; junction bases left unmatched: 10. This CDR3 region has 15 residues. Germline assignment: CDR1 LGHDT and CDR2 YNNKEL (reference sequence). For the CDR3, the DNA is TGTGCCAGCAGCTTTCGACAGGGAAGAGGCACTGAAGCTTTCTTT. Translation gives CASSFRQGRGTEAFF.

This chain uses TRBV28 with TRBJ1-2; no definite D call. The CDR3 is 12 residues long. Germline CDR1 MDHEN, CDR2 SYDVKM. Trimming removed 2 bases at V and 7 bases at J, with 8 bases between. This CDR3 reads CASSLQGSGYTF. CDR3 coding DNA: TGTGCCAGCAGTTTACAAGGGAGTGGCTACACCTTC.

The chain combines TRBV7-2 with TRBJ1-2; no reliable D call. This CDR3 is built from 13 residues. The V gene lost 3 bases and the J gene lost 0 bases, with 5 bases spanning the gap. The germline CDR1 and CDR2 sequences are SGHTA and FQGNSA. In nucleotides, the CDR3 is TGTGCCAGCAGCTTTGACACTAACTATGGCTACACCTTC. Its protein product is CASSFDTNYGYTF.

This chain connects TRBV3-1 (or the pseudogene TRBV3-2) to TRBJ2-3, with 11 bases fitting TRBD2. J gave up 1 base and V 3 bases, and 0 bases lay outside the gene matches. The germline gives CDR1 LGHDT, CDR2 YNNKEL (reference sequence). CDR3 length: 15 residues. The CDR3, as DNA: TGTGCCAGCAGCCATAGCGGGAGGGGCACAGATACGCAGTATTTT. Translating it yields CASSHSGRGTDTQYF.

The V and J genes are TRBV5-6 and TRBJ1-6; TRBD1 aligns across 7 bases. The CDR3 sequence is 17 residues long. Trimming removed 0 bases from V and 4 bases from J; junction bases left unmatched: 7. Germline V gives CDR1 SGHDT, CDR2 YYEEEE. The CDR3 here is CASSLEGRGTYNSPLHF. The CDR3 nucleotides are TGTGCCAGCAGCTTGGAGGGCAGGGGGACATATAATTCACCCCTCCACTTT. The full variable domain, in which reference TRBV5-6 and TRBJ1-6 provide the parts outside the CDR3, is DAGVTQSPTHLIKTRGQQVTLRCSPKSGHDTVSWYQQALGQGPQFIFQYYEEEERQRGNFPDRFSGHQFPNYSSELNVNALLLGDSALYLCASSLEGRGTYNSPLHFGNGTRLTVT.

This clone was observed a few times. The chain recombines TRBV5-4 with TRBJ1-6; the match to TRBD1 covers 9 bases. The V segment lost 3 bases and the J segment 8 bases; nucleotides outside the gene matches: 3. Germline CDR1 is SGHNT and CDR2 is YYREEE (reference sequence). There are 14 residues in the CDR3. The CDR3 DNA follows: TGTGCCAGCAGCTCCCGGACAGGGGATTCACCCCTCCACTTT. Translation gives CASSSRTGDSPLHF.

This rearrangement joins TRBV29-1 to TRBJ2-1; the match to TRBD2 covers 7 bases. Trimming cost V 4 bases and J 7 bases; bases outside gene matches: 13. In germline, CDR1 is SQVTM, CDR2 ANQGSEA. The CDR3 sequence is 15 residues long. The CDR3 reads CSVGLGGLAVNEQFF. CDR3 DNA: TGCAGCGTTGGATTGGGAGGGCTAGCTGTTAATGAGCAGTTCTTC.

This clone was seen just once. This chain links TRBV28 with TRBJ1-5; TRBD1 matches 10 bases. CDR3 size: 17 residues. The V segment lost 2 bases and the J segment 2 bases; nucleotides outside the gene matches: 6. The germline gives CDR1 MDHEN, CDR2 SYDVKM. CDR3 sequence (DNA): TGTGCCAGCAGTTTAAGGGACAGGGGCCGTGGCAATCAGCCCCAGCATTTT. Translation: CASSLRDRGRGNQPQHF.

This clone was observed a few times. The chain employs TRBV9 and TRBJ2-5; perhaps TRBD1 as D (5 bases). Germline V gene data show CDR1 as SGDLS and CDR2 as YYNGEE. The CDR3 loop spans 16 amino acids. Trimming left V 4 bases short and J 4 bases short, with 20 bases between. In DNA, the CDR3 is TGTGCCAGCAGCCCCAGCCCCCACAATAGGGGAGAGACCCAGTACTTC. It codes for CASSPSPHNRGETQYF.

The V gene is TRBV5-1, the J gene TRBJ2-2, with 11 nucleotides matching TRBD1. The trim removed 4 bases at V and 3 bases at J, leaving 2 bases unmatched. This CDR3 is 15 amino acids long. Germline lookup yields CDR1 SGHRS and CDR2 YFSETQ. CDR3 sequence: CASSGGQGDTGELFF. DNA for the CDR3: TGCGCCAGCAGCGGGGGACAGGGGGACACCGGGGAGCTGTTTTTT.